The entry below describes one T cell receptor beta chain. Categorization into cohorts depended on clinical history that participants reported. The protocol was immunoSEQ multiplex PCR, while the TCRdb copy is restricted to in-frame clones and leaves out a portion. The table lists just over 300,000 clones, almost 90% of them singletons, with 3.5% to 4.5% in the top ten. V was pared by 1 base and J by 5 bases, with 8 bases of the junction left unmatched. Germline V lookup: CDR1 SGHNT, CDR2 YYREEE (reference sequence). This CDR3 spans 15 amino acids. This entry comes from a study of blood T cell repertoires in COVID-19. Study as a whole: The origin of the acute and convalescent COVID-19 samples was the United States, Italy and Spain.

This clonotype originated in a young woman with acute COVID-19. The sequenced sample consisted of PBMCs or T cells enriched from blood (not recorded which). The chain carries TRBV5-4 and TRBJ2-5, with 7 bases matching TRBD2. Here the CDR3 reads CASSLRREKRETQYF. The CDR3 region has the DNA TGTGCCAGCAGCTTGAGGCGGGAGAAGAGGGAGACCCAGTACTTC.